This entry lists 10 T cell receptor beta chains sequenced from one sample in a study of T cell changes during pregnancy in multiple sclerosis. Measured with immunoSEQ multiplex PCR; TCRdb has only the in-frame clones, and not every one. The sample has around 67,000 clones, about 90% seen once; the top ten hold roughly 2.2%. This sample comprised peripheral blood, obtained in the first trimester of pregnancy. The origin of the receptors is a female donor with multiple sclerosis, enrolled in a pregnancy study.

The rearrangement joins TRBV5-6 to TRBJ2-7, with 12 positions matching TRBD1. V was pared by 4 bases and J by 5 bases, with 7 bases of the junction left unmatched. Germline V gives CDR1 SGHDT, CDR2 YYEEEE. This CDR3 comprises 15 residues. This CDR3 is CASSLGGTGGHEQYF. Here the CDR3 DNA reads TGTGCCAGCAGCCTCGGCGGGACAGGGGGCCACGAGCAGTACTTC.

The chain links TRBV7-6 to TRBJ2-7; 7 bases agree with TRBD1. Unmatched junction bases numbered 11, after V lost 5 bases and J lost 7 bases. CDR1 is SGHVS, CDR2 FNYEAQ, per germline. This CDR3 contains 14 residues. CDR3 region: CASSVLGGPGEQYF. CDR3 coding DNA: TGTGCCAGCAGCGTTTTAGGGGGCCCAGGGGAGCAGTACTTC.

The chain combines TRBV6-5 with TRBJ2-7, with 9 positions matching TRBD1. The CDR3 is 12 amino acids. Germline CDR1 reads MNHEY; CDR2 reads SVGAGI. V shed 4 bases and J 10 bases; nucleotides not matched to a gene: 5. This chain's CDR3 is CASSSGTGFQYF. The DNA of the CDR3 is TGTGCCAGCAGTTCCGGGACAGGGTTTCAGTACTTC.

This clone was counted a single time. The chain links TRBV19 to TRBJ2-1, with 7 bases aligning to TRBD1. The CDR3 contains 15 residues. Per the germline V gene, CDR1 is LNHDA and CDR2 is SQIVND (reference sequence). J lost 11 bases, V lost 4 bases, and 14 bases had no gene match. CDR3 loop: CASSNAFQGELKQFF. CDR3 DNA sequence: TGTGCCAGTAGTAACGCTTTTCAGGGGGAGCTTAAGCAGTTCTTC.

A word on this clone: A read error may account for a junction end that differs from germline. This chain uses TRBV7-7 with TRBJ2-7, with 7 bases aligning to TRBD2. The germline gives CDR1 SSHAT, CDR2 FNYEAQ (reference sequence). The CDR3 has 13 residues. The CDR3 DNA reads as TGTGCTAGCAGCTTGGGCGGGGGTTACGAGCAGTACTTC. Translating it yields CASSLGGGYEQYF.

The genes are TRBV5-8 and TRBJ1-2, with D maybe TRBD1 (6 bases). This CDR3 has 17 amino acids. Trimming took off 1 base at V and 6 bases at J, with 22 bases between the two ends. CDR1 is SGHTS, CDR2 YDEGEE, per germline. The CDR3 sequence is CASSLSPQPGGFHGYTF. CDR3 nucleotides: TGTGCCAGCAGCTTGTCTCCCCAACCGGGGGGCTTCCATGGCTACACCTTC. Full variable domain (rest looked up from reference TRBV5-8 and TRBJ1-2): EAGVTQSPTHLIKTRGQQATLRCSPISGHTSVYWYQQALGLGLQFLLWYDEGEERNRGNFPPRFSGRQFPNYSSELNVNALELEDSALYLCASSLSPQPGGFHGYTFGSGTRLTVV.

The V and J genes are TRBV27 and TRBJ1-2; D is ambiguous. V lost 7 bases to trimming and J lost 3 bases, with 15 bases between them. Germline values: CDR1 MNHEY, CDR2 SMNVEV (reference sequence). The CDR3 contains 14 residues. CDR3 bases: TGTGCCAGCACAACAAACTACGGGGACTATGGCTACACCTTC. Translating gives CASTTNYGDYGYTF.

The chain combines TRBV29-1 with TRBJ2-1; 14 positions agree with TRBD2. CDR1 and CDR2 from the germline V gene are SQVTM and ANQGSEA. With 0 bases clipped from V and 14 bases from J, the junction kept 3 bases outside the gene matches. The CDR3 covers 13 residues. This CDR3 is CSVEDWGLAGEFF. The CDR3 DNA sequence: TGCAGCGTTGAAGATTGGGGACTAGCGGGAGAGTTCTTC.

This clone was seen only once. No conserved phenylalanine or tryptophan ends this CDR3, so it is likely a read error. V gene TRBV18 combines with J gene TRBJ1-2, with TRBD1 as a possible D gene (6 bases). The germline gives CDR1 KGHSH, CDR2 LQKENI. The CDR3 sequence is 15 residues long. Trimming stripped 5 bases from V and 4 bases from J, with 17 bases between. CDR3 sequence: CASSSTGQYLYGYTL. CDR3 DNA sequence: TGTGCCAGCTCAAGTACCGGACAGTACCTCTATGGCTACACCCTC.

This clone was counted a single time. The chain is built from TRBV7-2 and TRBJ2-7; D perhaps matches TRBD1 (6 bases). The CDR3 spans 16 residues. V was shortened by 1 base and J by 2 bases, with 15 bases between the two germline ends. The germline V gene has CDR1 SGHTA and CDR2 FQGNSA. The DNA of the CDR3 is TGTGCCAGCAGCTTAGTGACCCGGACAGCCGCCTACGAGCAGTACTTC. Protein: CASSLVTRTAAYEQYF.